This T cell receptor beta chain was sequenced in a study of cytomegalovirus exposure and HLA in healthy donors. Study observations and caveats: Later, an analysis found that common viral pathogens appeared to be linked with several of the most significant clusters. Reportedly, fewer N-insertions than the approximately 600-donor mean appeared in an Asian-associated ancestry cluster in a later analysis. A later analysis linked a missense DCLRE1C variant to TCR beta V- and J-gene trimming.

It was with 60 Vbeta and 13 Jbeta primers that the PCR ran. The protocol was immunoSEQ multiplex PCR, while the TCRdb copy is restricted to in-frame clones and leaves out a portion. The data show 150,000 to 200,000 clones, with 70% seen just once and about 4.7% held by the top ten. There are 14 residues in the CDR3. Trimming shortened V by 4 bases and J by 8 bases, and 17 bases separated the two germline ends. Germline V CDR1 and CDR2: SGHDN, FVKESK. As for this clone: What it recognizes is unknown.

Sequencing was performed on PBMCs. The origin of this receptor is a man aged 18-30 years in good health and CMV-seropositive. The rearrangement uses TRBV14 and TRBJ1-2, with D perhaps TRBD1 (5 bases). The CDR3 DNA follows: TGTGCCAGCAGCCCCCCGGGCGGGGCGGGGGGCTACACCTTC. It is translated as CASSPPGGAGGYTF.